Described below is a single TCR beta chain sequence and its context. Antigen: not known. Between the trimmed V and J ends, which lost 5 bases and 9 bases, there was a span of 17 bases. Germline CDR1 reads SNHLY; CDR2 reads FYNNEI. CDR3 length: 15 residues. Donors contributed one heparinised blood draw apiece, averaging around 100 mL. These data come from a study of beta chain features in type 1 diabetes. The study's findings and limits: All four CD4+ subsets from Type 1 diabetes patients carried moderately but significantly shorter TCRB CDR3s.

The authors reverse transcribed all of the isolated RNA, so sequencing captured expressed TCRB transcripts. Some clones are missing from TCRdb's copy, which holds only in-frame ones; the method was immunoSEQ multiplex PCR. The data hold around 710,000 clones, with around an eighth observed a single time. What was sequenced was naive CD4+ T cells from blood. The TCR comes from a man between 25 and 39 years old with type 1 diabetes. The V call is TRBV2, the J call TRBJ1-6, with D hard to call. The CDR3 loop is CASSQSSPGVSPLHF. DNA for the CDR3: TGTGCCAGCAGTCAGTCGAGCCCTGGGGTTTCACCCCTCCACTTT.